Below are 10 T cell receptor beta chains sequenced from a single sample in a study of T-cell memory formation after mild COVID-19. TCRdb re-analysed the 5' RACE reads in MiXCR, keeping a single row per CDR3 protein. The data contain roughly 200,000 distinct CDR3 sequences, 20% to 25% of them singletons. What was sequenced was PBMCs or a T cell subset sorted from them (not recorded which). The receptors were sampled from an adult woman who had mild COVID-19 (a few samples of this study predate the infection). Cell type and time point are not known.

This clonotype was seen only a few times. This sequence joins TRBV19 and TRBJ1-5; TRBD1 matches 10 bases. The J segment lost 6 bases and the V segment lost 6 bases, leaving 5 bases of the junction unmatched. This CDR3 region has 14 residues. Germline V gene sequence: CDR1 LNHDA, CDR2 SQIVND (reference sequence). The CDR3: CASRVTGGVQPQHF. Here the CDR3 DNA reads TGTGCCAGTAGGGTGACAGGGGGCGTTCAGCCCCAGCATTTT.

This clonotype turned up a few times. CDR3 residues: CASSAEGETQYF. CDR3 nucleotide sequence: TGTGCCAGCAGCGCCGAGGGTGAGACCCAGTACTTC. This chain connects TRBV9 to TRBJ2-5; maybe TRBD2 (5 bases). This CDR3 has 12 amino acids. The germline gives CDR1 SGDLS, CDR2 YYNGEE. Trimming took 3 bases from V and 5 from J, leaving 8 bases between them. The full variable domain, completed using reference TRBV9 and TRBJ2-5, is DSGVTQTPKHLITATGQRVTLRCSPRSGDLSVYWYQQSLDQGLQFLIQYYNGEERAKGNILERFSAQQFPDLHSELNLSSLELGDSALYFCASSAEGETQYFGPGTRLLVL.

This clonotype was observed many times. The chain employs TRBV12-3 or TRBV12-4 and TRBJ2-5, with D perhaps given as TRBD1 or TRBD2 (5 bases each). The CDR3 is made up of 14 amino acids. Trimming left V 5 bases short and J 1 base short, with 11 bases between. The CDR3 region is CASSPSGTQETQYF. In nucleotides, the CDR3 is TGTGCCAGCAGTCCTTCCGGGACCCAAGAGACCCAGTACTTC.

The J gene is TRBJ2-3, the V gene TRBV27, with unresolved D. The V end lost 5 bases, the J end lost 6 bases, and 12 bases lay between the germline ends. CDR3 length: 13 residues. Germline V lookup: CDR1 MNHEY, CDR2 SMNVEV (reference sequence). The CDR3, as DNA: TGTGCCAGCAGTATAGGCCTATGGGATACGCAGTATTTT. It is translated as CASSIGLWDTQYF.

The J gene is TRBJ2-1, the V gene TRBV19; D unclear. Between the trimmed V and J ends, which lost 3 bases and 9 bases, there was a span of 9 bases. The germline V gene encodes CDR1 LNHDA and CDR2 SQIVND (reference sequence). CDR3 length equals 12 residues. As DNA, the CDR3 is TGTGCCAGTAGTATGACCCCCGGTGAGCAGTTCTTC. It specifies CASSMTPGEQFF.

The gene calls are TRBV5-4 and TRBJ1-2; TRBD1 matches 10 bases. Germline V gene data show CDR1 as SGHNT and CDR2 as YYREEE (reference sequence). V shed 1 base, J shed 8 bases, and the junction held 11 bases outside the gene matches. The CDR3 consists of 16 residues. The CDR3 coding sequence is TGTGCCAGCAGCTTGAACCTCGGGACAGGGGCAGAAGGCTACACCTTC. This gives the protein CASSLNLGTGAEGYTF.

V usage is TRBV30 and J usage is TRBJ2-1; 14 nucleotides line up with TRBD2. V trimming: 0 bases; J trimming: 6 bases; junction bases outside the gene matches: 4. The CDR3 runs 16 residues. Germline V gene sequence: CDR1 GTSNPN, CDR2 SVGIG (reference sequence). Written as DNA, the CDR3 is TGTGCCTGGAGTGTAGGGACTAGCGGGAGAATCAATGAGCAGTTCTTC. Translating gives CAWSVGTSGRINEQFF.

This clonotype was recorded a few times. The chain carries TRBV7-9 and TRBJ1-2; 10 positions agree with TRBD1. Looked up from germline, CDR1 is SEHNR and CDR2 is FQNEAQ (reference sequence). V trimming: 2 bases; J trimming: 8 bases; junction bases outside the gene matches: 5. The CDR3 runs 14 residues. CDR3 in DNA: TGTGCCAGCAGCTTACCGGGGACAGGGGACGGCTACACCTTC. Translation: CASSLPGTGDGYTF.

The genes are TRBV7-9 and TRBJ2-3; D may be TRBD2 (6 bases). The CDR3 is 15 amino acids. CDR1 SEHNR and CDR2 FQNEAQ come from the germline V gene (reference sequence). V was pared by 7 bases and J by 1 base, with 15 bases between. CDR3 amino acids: CASNHPSGRTDTQYF. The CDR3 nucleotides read TGTGCCAGCAACCACCCCAGCGGGCGCACAGATACGCAGTATTTT.

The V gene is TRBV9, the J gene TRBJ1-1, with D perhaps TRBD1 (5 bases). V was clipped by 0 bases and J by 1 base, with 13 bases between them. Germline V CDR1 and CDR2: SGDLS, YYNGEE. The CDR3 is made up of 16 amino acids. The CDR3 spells CASSVAVGLKNTEAFF. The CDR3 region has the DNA TGTGCCAGCAGCGTAGCAGTGGGACTGAAGAACACTGAAGCTTTCTTT.